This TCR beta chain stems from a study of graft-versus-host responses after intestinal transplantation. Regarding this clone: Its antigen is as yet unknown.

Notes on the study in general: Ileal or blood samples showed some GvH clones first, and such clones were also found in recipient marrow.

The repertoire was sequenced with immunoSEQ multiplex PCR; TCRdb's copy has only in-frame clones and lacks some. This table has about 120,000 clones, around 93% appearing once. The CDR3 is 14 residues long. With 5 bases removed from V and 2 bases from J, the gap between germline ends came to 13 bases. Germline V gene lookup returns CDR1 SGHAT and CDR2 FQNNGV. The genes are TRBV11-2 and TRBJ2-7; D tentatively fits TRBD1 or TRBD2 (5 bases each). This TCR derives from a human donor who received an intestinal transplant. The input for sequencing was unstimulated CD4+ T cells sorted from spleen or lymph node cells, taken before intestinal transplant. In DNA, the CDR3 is TGTGCCAGCAGCCCAGGGACGTGGACCTACGAGCAGTACTTC. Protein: CASSPGTWTYEQYF. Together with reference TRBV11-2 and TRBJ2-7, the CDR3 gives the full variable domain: EAGVAQSPRYKIIEKRQSVAFWCNPISGHATLYWYQQILGQGPKLLIQFQNNGVVDDSQLPKDRFSAERLKGVDSTLKIQPAKLEDSAVYLCASSPGTWTYEQYFGPGTRLTVT.